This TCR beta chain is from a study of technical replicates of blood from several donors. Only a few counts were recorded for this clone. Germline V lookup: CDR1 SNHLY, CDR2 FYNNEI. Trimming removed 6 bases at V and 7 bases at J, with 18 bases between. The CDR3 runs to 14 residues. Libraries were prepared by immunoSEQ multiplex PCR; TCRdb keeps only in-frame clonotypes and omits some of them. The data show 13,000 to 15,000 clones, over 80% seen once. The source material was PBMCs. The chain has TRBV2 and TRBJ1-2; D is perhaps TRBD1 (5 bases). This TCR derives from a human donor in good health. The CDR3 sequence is CASRATAVLAGYTF. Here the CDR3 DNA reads TGTGCCAGCAGGGCGACAGCCGTCTTAGCTGGCTACACCTTC.